This entry lists 15 T cell receptor beta chains sequenced from one sample in a study of T cell repertoires in cytomegalovirus infection (dated by TCRdb to the late 2010s). The instrument was an Illumina HiSeq 1500. TCRdb reworked the public reads: Q25 trimming with fastp, MiXCR clone assembly, productive beta chains retained. Each entry is one CDR3 protein sequence, shown with its most common DNA and genes. The sample table holds roughly 200,000 distinct CDR3 sequences, of which 35% to 40% were seen once. Around 64% of the sample is taken by the ten largest. Their antigens are not known. Taken with the paper, the label for treatment or condition translates to: in vitro stimulation with specific CMV peptide epitopes to enrich CMV-specific T cells. The sequencing here drew on CD8+ T cells from cultured PBMCs, taken from culture after CMV antigen stimulation. These receptor sequences come from a human donor in good health (CMV status not recorded). Some clones in this sample may be carry-over from other donors' samples.

This clonotype has just a few counts. V is TRBV10-2 and J is TRBJ2-1; 12 bases line up with TRBD2. The CDR3 sequence is 14 residues long. Germline V gene sequence: CDR1 WSHSY, CDR2 SAAADI. V dropped 8 bases and J dropped 5; count of bases not matched to a gene: 4. In DNA form, the CDR3 reads TGCGCCAGCTGCCTAGCGGGAGGGAACAATGAGCAGTTCTTC. This codes for CASCLAGGNNEQFF.

This rearrangement joins TRBV27 to TRBJ2-1; D is perhaps TRBD1 (5 bases). V gave up 9 bases and J gave up 4 bases, with 13 bases separating them. CDR3 length equals 13 residues. Looked up from germline, CDR1 is MNHEY and CDR2 is SMNVEV (reference sequence). CDR3 nucleotide sequence: TGTGCCAGTGCTCGACCAGGGTACAATGAGCAGTTCTTC. Its protein is CASARPGYNEQFF.

The chain couples TRBV11-2 to TRBJ2-6; 11 bases align to TRBD2. CDR1 is SGHAT and CDR2 is FQNNGV in the germline V gene. The CDR3 sequence is 17 residues long. Trimming removed 1 base from V and 2 bases from J; junction bases left unmatched: 1. CDR3 nucleotide sequence: TGTGCCAGCAGCTTAGTAGCGGGGGGGGCTGGGGCCAACGTCCTGACTTTC. Its translation: CASSLVAGGAGANVLTF. The entire variable domain, with the rest obtained from reference TRBV11-2 and TRBJ2-6, is as follows: EAGVAQSPRYKIIEKRQSVAFWCNPISGHATLYWYQQILGQGPKLLIQFQNNGVVDDSQLPKDRFSAERLKGVDSTLKIQPAKLEDSAVYLCASSLVAGGAGANVLTFGAGSRLTVL.

The V gene is TRBV5-1, the J gene TRBJ2-1; D perhaps matches TRBD2 (5 bases). Germline CDR1 and CDR2: SGHRS and YFSETQ. CDR3 length: 15 amino acids. V lost 2 bases and J lost 4, with 13 bases in between. CDR3 loop: CASSLVAPFYNEQFF. The CDR3 DNA is TGCGCCAGCAGCTTAGTAGCGCCTTTTTACAATGAGCAGTTCTTC.

This clonotype was counted at least ten times. The V call is TRBV7-2, the J call TRBJ1-5, with TRBD1 identical over 12 bases. Trimming removed 4 bases from V and 6 bases from J; junction bases left unmatched: 10. Germline V gives CDR1 SGHTA, CDR2 FQGNSA. This CDR3 has 17 residues. CDR3 in DNA: TGTGCCAGCAGCTCATCCGGGACAGGGGGCGCGGCTCAGCCCCAGCATTTT. Its protein is CASSSSGTGGAAQPQHF.

J is TRBJ1-1 and V is TRBV4-2; tentatively, D is TRBD1 (5 bases). The CDR3 loop spans 13 amino acids. With 0 bases removed from V and 5 bases from J, the gap between germline ends came to 7 bases. Germline V CDR1 and CDR2: LGHNA, YNFKEQ. This CDR3 is CASSQDGTTEAFF. CDR3 sequence (DNA): TGTGCCAGCAGCCAAGATGGGACGACTGAAGCTTTCTTT.

The chain combines TRBV7-9 with TRBJ2-7; perhaps TRBD1 as D (6 bases). This CDR3 spans 14 amino acids. Germline V gene sequence: CDR1 SEHNR, CDR2 FQNEAQ (reference sequence). V lost 5 bases and J lost 0, with 11 bases in between. DNA for the CDR3: TGTGCCAGCAGCCCGGGACATTCCTCCTACGAGCAGTACTTC. Protein sequence: CASSPGHSSYEQYF.

A note on this clonotype: Possible read error: a much larger clone is one base away. The chain carries TRBV7-2 and TRBJ2-5; 8 nucleotides match TRBD1. V lost 5 bases to trimming and J lost 5 bases; unmatched junction nucleotides: 10. The CDR3 loop spans 15 amino acids. Germline CDR1 is SGHTA and CDR2 is FQGNSA. CDR3 loop: CASSNGDRTSETQYF. DNA of the CDR3: TGTGCCAGCAGCAACGGGGACAGGACTTCGGAGACCCAGTACTTC.

The chain uses TRBV7-6 and TRBJ2-5, with TRBD1 identical over 12 bases. The germline V gene has CDR1 SGHVS and CDR2 FNYEAQ. This CDR3 has 16 residues. V was pared by 5 bases and J by 2 bases, with 6 bases of the junction left unmatched. As DNA, the CDR3 is TGTGCCAGCAGCGGGACAGGGGGCGCGACTCAAGAGACCCAGTACTTC. Translating gives CASSGTGGATQETQYF.

The V and J genes are TRBV20-1 and TRBJ1-4; 9 positions agree with TRBD1. The CDR3 has 14 residues. Germline lookup yields CDR1 DFQATT and CDR2 SNEGSKA (reference sequence). The J segment lost 5 bases and the V segment lost 3 bases, leaving 4 bases of the junction unmatched. The CDR3 spells CSASWGQGNEKLFF. DNA for the CDR3: TGCAGTGCTAGCTGGGGACAGGGCAATGAAAAACTGTTTTTT.

CDR3 DNA: TGTGCCAGCAGCTCCACAGGGGTCGGCTACACCTTC. Translated, it gives CASSSTGVGYTF. The chain recombines TRBV7-8 with TRBJ1-2, with 7 bases that match TRBD1. V was pared by 4 bases and J by 8 bases, with 4 bases of the junction left unmatched. Germline V CDR1 and CDR2: SGHVS, FQNEAQ. The CDR3 consists of 12 residues.

The gene calls are TRBV7-8 and TRBJ2-5; tentatively, D is TRBD1 (6 bases). Per germline, CDR1 SGHVS and CDR2 FQNEAQ. The CDR3 length is 15 residues. Trimming stripped 3 bases from V and 1 base from J, with 12 bases between. The CDR3 loop reads CASSFTEGVQETQYF. As DNA, the CDR3 is TGTGCCAGCAGCTTTACCGAGGGGGTCCAAGAGACCCAGTACTTC. Variable domain in full (rest from reference TRBV7-8 and TRBJ2-5): GAGVSQSPRYKVAKRGQDVALRCDPISGHVSLFWYQQALGQGPEFLTYFQNEAQLDKSGLPSDRFFAERPEGSVSTLKIQRTQQEDSAVYLCASSFTEGVQETQYFGPGTRLLVL.

A remark on this clonotype: The CDR3 carries no conserved terminal phenylalanine or tryptophan, so it likely arises from a read error. The J gene is TRBJ1-1, the V gene TRBV7-8, with 7 bases fitting TRBD1. The length of the CDR3 is 14 residues. After removal of 5 bases from V and 7 bases from J, the junction contained 10 bases not matched to a gene. In germline, CDR1 is SGHVS, CDR2 FQNEAQ. DNA of the CDR3: TGTGCCAGCAGCGCCCCCGGGACAGCGAATGAAGCTTTCCTT. Amino acid sequence: CASSAPGTANEAFL.

The rearrangement joins TRBV4-2 to TRBJ2-1, with no clear D. The germline gives CDR1 LGHNA, CDR2 YNFKEQ. The V and J ends lost 1 base and 6 bases respectively, with 10 bases between them. The CDR3 totals 14 residues. CDR3 DNA: TGTGCCAGCAGCCAAGCTCGAGGTTCCAATGAGCAGTTCTTC. As protein: CASSQARGSNEQFF.

The rearrangement links TRBV5-4 to TRBJ2-7; 9 nucleotides match TRBD1. V was clipped by 4 bases and J by 5 bases; unmatched bases: 7. Germline assignment: CDR1 SGHNT and CDR2 YYREEE (reference sequence). The CDR3 contains 14 residues. The DNA of the CDR3 is TGTGCCAGCAGCCCTACGGACAGGGGAAACGAGCAGTACTTC. The encoded protein is CASSPTDRGNEQYF.